This T cell receptor (beta chain) is drawn from a study of blood T cell repertoires in COVID-19. About the research overall: Sites across the United States, Italy and Spain contributed samples from acute and convalescent COVID-19. PBMCs, B-cell-depleted T cells, or T cells were the source of the cDNA or gDNA that made up the material.

Original processing notes: Scientists estimated how many nucleated cells there were by amplifying reference gene primers. TCRdb's table, derived via immunoSEQ multiplex PCR, lists solely in-frame clones and lacks some. V and J calls and clone size are given by that table; D and trimming were obtained from the DNA. Of 150,000 to 250,000 clones listed, about 93% are singletons. The germline V and J ends were trimmed by 1 base and 1 base, with 9 bases remaining between them. The CDR3 has 15 residues. The V gene's germline CDR1 is SGHNT and CDR2 YENEEA. A Seattle source enrolled patients during active infection and followed them longitudinally.

The sample taken for sequencing was peripheral blood. The rearrangement joins TRBV11-3 to TRBJ2-3, with D perhaps matching TRBD2 (6 bases). This TCR derives from a man aged 30 to 39 with COVID-19, enrolled during active disease. CDR3 amino acids: CASSLGRVRTDTQYF. CDR3 sequence (DNA): TGTGCCAGCAGCTTAGGGAGGGTACGCACAGATACGCAGTATTTT.